Presented here are 22 T cell receptor beta chains from one specimen sequenced in a study of cytomegalovirus exposure and HLA in healthy donors. A multiplex PCR was run with 60 Vbeta primers and 13 Jbeta primers. Sequenced by immunoSEQ multiplex PCR; TCRdb stores in-frame clones only, minus some. The repertoire consists of 98,000 or so clones, with 10% occurring once and the leading ten covering 5.8%. The sequencing sample was made of PBMCs. Source of these receptors: a man between 35 and 55 years old in good health and CMV-seropositive.

A few counts support this clone. V gene TRBV7-9 combines with J gene TRBJ1-5, with TRBD1 matching over 7 bases. The germline V gene has CDR1 SEHNR and CDR2 FQNEAQ (reference sequence). CDR3 size: 14 residues. The ends lost 5 bases at V and 7 bases at J; junction bases unmatched: 8. The CDR3 spells CASSPPDRLQPQHF. The CDR3 DNA sequence: TGTGCCAGCAGCCCCCCGGACAGGCTCCAGCCCCAGCATTTT.

This clone was counted only a few times. The V and J genes are TRBV9 and TRBJ2-3; TRBD1 might be the D (5 bases). V was trimmed by 1 base and J by 0 bases, leaving 12 bases between them. Germline loops: CDR1 SGDLS, CDR2 YYNGEE. This CDR3 comprises 16 residues. The CDR3 DNA is TGTGCCAGCAGCGTAAGGGGCCTTCCCAGCACAGATACGCAGTATTTT. Its protein product is CASSVRGLPSTDTQYF.

The chain couples TRBV7-9 to TRBJ2-1; 8 nucleotides agree with TRBD1. Germline V lookup: CDR1 SEHNR, CDR2 FQNEAQ (reference sequence). The V and J ends lost 5 bases and 0 bases, in that order; junction bases with no gene match: 6. The CDR3 totals 16 residues. CDR3 in DNA: TGTGCCAGCAGCACCCAGGGGGCTAGCTCCTACAATGAGCAGTTCTTC. Its translation: CASSTQGASSYNEQFF.

This clone was observed a handful of times. CDR3 nucleotide sequence: TGTGCCAGCAGTGTGGGGACAGGTCGGCCTAGCTCTGGAAACACCATATATTTT. It is translated as CASSVGTGRPSSGNTIYF. The chain carries TRBV25-1 and TRBJ1-3; 8 bases fit TRBD1. This CDR3 spans 18 amino acids. The germline gives CDR1 MGHDK, CDR2 SYGVNS. With 4 bases clipped from V and 0 bases from J, the junction kept 11 bases outside the gene matches.

J is TRBJ2-7 and V is TRBV11-2; D gene unclear. Germline CDR1 and CDR2: SGHAT and FQNNGV. The CDR3 length is 13 residues. V was pared by 1 base and J by 3 bases, with 7 bases between. The CDR3 region is CASSLGRDYEQYF. Written as DNA, the CDR3 is TGTGCCAGCAGCTTAGGCCGCGACTACGAGCAGTACTTC.

This clone was recorded a few times. The J gene is TRBJ2-2, the V gene TRBV9, with D maybe TRBD1 (5 bases). The germline V and J ends were trimmed by 7 bases and 0 bases, with 10 bases remaining between them. The CDR3 totals 14 residues. Germline assignment: CDR1 SGDLS and CDR2 YYNGEE. The CDR3 region has the DNA TGTGCCAGCGAGACAGTCGCGAACACCGGGGAGCTGTTTTTT. This translates into CASETVANTGELFF.

The chain is built from TRBV23-1 and TRBJ2-7; D is uncertain. TRBV23-1 is classed as an ORF, of uncertain function. Trimming shortened V by 3 bases and J by 2 bases, and 17 bases separated the two germline ends. The CDR3 contains 16 residues. For the CDR3, the DNA is TGCGCCAGCAGTCACGCGCCCGGGTGTGATACCTACGAGCAGTACTTC. Protein sequence: CASSHAPGCDTYEQYF.

This clone was found a few times. The genes are TRBV27 and TRBJ2-7; no firm D call. The V end was cut by 3 bases, the J end by 1 base, with 7 bases between. CDR3 size: 13 residues. CDR1 MNHEY and CDR2 SMNVEV come from the germline V gene (reference sequence). This CDR3 reads CASSFTFSYEQYF. CDR3 sequence (DNA): TGTGCCAGCAGTTTCACTTTTTCCTACGAGCAGTACTTC.

The J gene is TRBJ2-7, the V gene TRBV6-6; no firm D call. V was cut by 3 bases and J by 3 bases, with 9 bases left in between. From germline, CDR1 is MNHNY and CDR2 SVGAGI (reference sequence). The CDR3 spans 13 residues. The CDR3 coding sequence is TGTGCCAGCAGTTATGGTTCAGGCTACGAGCAGTACTTC. This gives the protein CASSYGSGYEQYF.

The chain links TRBV28 to TRBJ2-5; possible D gene TRBD2, 6 bases. The CDR3 is 16 amino acids. V was shortened by 1 base and J by 2 bases, with 14 bases between the two germline ends. In germline, CDR1 is MDHEN, CDR2 SYDVKM. CDR3 nucleotide sequence: TGTGCCAGCAGTTTATCCTCGGGACTCCCTCAAGAGACCCAGTACTTC. This gives the protein CASSLSSGLPQETQYF.

This clone was picked up a small number of times. The genes are TRBV19 and TRBJ1-5, with D hard to call. CDR3 length equals 14 residues. V dropped 7 bases and J dropped 2 bases, with 12 bases sitting between them. Germline V gene lookup returns CDR1 LNHDA and CDR2 SQIVND (reference sequence). In nucleotides, the CDR3 is TGTGCCAGTAAACGACCCCTAGGCAATCAGCCCCAGCATTTT. It is translated as CASKRPLGNQPQHF.

This clone has more than one count but fewer than ten. The chain combines TRBV5-1 with TRBJ2-7, with 7 bases lining up with TRBD1. CDR1 and CDR2 (germline): SGHRS, YFSETQ. This CDR3 contains 12 residues. J gave up 3 bases and V 7 bases, and 4 bases lay outside the gene matches. In DNA, the CDR3 is TGCGCCAGCTCTACAGGGGACTACGAGCAGTACTTC. Amino acids: CASSTGDYEQYF. Combining the CDR3 with reference TRBV5-1 and TRBJ2-7 gives the whole variable domain KAGVTQTPRYLIKTRGQQVTLSCSPISGHRSVSWYQQTPGQGLQFLFEYFSETQRNKGNFPGRFSGRQFSNSRSEMNVSTLELGDSALYLCASSTGDYEQYFGPGTRLTVT.

The chain uses TRBV5-8 and TRBJ2-5, with TRBD1 as a possible D gene (6 bases). The J call may not be correct, given that the DNA end is closer to TRBJ2-7. The CDR3 runs to 13 residues. Germline assignment: CDR1 SGHTS and CDR2 YDEGEE. The CDR3 region is CASSLVGHYEQYF. The CDR3 DNA reads TGTGCCAGCAGCTTGGTGGGACACTACGAGCAGTACTTC.

The gene calls are TRBV6-1 and TRBJ1-1, with D possibly being TRBD1 (5 bases). Trimming stripped 5 bases from V and 5 bases from J, with 15 bases between. The V gene's germline CDR1 is MNHNS and CDR2 SASEGT. This CDR3 has 14 amino acids. DNA of the CDR3: TGTGCCAGCAGTCTAAGGACACCAGGAACTGAAGCTTTCTTT. The encoded protein is CASSLRTPGTEAFF.

The J gene is TRBJ2-3, the V gene TRBV27; 9 bases are a match to TRBD2. CDR3 length equals 18 residues. The germline CDR1 and CDR2 sequences are MNHEY and SMNVEV (reference sequence). J lost 1 base, V lost 3 bases, and 11 bases had no gene match. The DNA of the CDR3 is TGTGCCAGCAGTTTGTTGCGGGCTAGCGGGATTGGCACAGATACGCAGTATTTT. It is translated as CASSLLRASGIGTDTQYF.

The chain combines TRBV21-1 with TRBJ2-3; TRBD2 is the table's D call and was not checked against the DNA. TRBV21-1 is designated a pseudogene. This CDR3 comprises 19 residues. In DNA form, the CDR3 reads TGTGCCAGCAGCAATCCCCTCGTGGCTAGCGGGGTTACCACAGATACGCAGTATTTT. Translated, it gives CASSNPLVASGVTTDTQYF.

This clone was detected only a few times. The chain recombines TRBV10-3 with TRBJ1-1; D gene ambiguous. Trimming removed 10 bases from V and 2 bases from J, with 17 bases in between. Germline V gene data show CDR1 as ENHRY and CDR2 as SYGVKD. The CDR3 runs to 14 residues. This CDR3 is CATVRGGRNTEAFF. In DNA form, the CDR3 reads TGTGCCACCGTTCGGGGAGGTAGAAACACTGAAGCTTTCTTT.

This clone was seen more than once but under ten times. This chain connects TRBV6-6 to TRBJ1-5, with D hard to call. Trimming pared 2 bases from V and 4 bases from J, leaving 9 bases between. This CDR3 has 14 residues. Germline V lookup: CDR1 MNHNY, CDR2 SVGAGI (reference sequence). DNA of the CDR3: TGTGCCAGCAGTTACAACCGAGCTAATCAGCCCCAGCATTTT. Amino acids: CASSYNRANQPQHF.

This clone showed up just a few times. This chain links TRBV6-5 with TRBJ2-3; no clear D gene. Germline CDR1 is MNHEY and CDR2 is SVGAGI. CDR3 length: 13 residues. Trimming pared 11 bases from V and 3 bases from J, leaving 15 bases between. The CDR3 loop reads CAVGRGRTDTQYF. The CDR3 nucleotides are TGTGCCGTCGGCCGCGGCCGGACAGATACGCAGTATTTT.

The chain couples TRBV7-9 to TRBJ1-5; TRBD1 aligns across 11 bases. Germline V gives CDR1 SEHNR, CDR2 FQNEAQ (reference sequence). J gave up 4 bases and V 6 bases, and 5 bases lay outside the gene matches. The CDR3 consists of 15 residues. CDR3 coding DNA: TGTGCCAGCAGTCCCGGACAGGGGGCAAATCAGCCCCAGCATTTT. This gives the protein CASSPGQGANQPQHF.

This clone was recorded a few times. V and J are TRBV10-1 and TRBJ2-3; 11 positions agree with TRBD2. Trimming removed 0 bases from V and 1 base from J; junction bases left unmatched: 0. CDR3 length: 16 amino acids. Germline CDR1 WNHNN, CDR2 SYGVQD (reference sequence). CDR3 amino acids: CASSESSGGGTDTQYF. CDR3 coding DNA: TGCGCCAGCAGTGAGTCTAGCGGGGGGGGCACAGATACGCAGTATTTT.

This clone was observed a few times. This chain joins TRBV4-1 and TRBJ1-1, with TRBD1 matching over 7 bases. In germline, CDR1 is MGHRA, CDR2 YSYEKL. The CDR3 runs to 16 residues. The J segment lost 1 base and the V segment lost 3 bases, leaving 8 bases of the junction unmatched. The CDR3 spells CASSHGGGTANTEAFF. The CDR3 nucleotides are TGCGCCAGCAGCCATGGAGGGGGGACAGCGAACACTGAAGCTTTCTTT.